This T cell receptor (beta chain) originates from a study of PD-1 blockade in mismatch repair-deficient tumors. CDR3 length: 14 residues. The germline CDR1 and CDR2 sequences are LNHDA and SQIVND (reference sequence). Deletions cut 7 bases from V and 2 bases from J, with 15 bases between. The assay was immunoSEQ multiplex PCR, and TCRdb's table has in-frame clones only and misses some. The sample contains more than 90,000 clones, roughly 80% of which appear only once. The rearrangement links TRBV19 to TRBJ2-7, with a weak D call TRBD1 (5 bases). The input for sequencing was peripheral blood, taken approximately 60 weeks after starting pembrolizumab. This clonotype was obtained from an adult with mismatch repair-deficient cancer. The CDR3 sequence: CASTDTATPYEQYF. The CDR3 coding sequence is TGTGCCAGTACGGACACTGCGACCCCCTACGAGCAGTACTTC. Supplemented by reference TRBV19 and TRBJ2-7, the full variable domain reads DGGITQSPKYLFRKEGQNVTLSCEQNLNHDAMYWYRQDPGQGLRLIYYSQIVNDFQKGDIAEGYSVSREKKESFPLTVTSAQKNPTAFYLCASTDTATPYEQYFGPGTRLTVT.